This is a list of T cell receptor beta chains from one sample in a study of blood T cells in healthy people across ages. In TCRdb, the 5' RACE reads were re-called with MiXCR into one record per CDR3 protein. The data show 1.5 million to 2 million distinct CDR3 sequences, about 39% seen once. The specimen sequenced was blood. These receptor sequences come from a human donor in good health. Both conserved end residues are part of each CDR3. A D gene is named only where the DNA matches it firmly. Clone size is shown for a subset of rows, as once, few, many or a class of expanded clone.

-	TRBD1	TRBV5-1	TRBJ2-4	TGCGCCAGCAGTCTCCGACAGGGCGTAGCCAAAAACATTCAGTACTTC	CASSLRQGVAKNIQYF
-	-	TRBV20-1	TRBJ2-3	TGCAGTGCTAGAGACGAGGCGAATACGCAGTATTTT	CSARDEANTQYF
-	TRBD2	TRBV7-9	TRBJ2-4	TGTGCCAGCAGCTTAGCGCGGGGGGGGAACGGAAACATTCAGTACTTC	CASSLARGGNGNIQYF
-	TRBD2	TRBV28	TRBJ2-5	TGTGCCAGCAGTCTTAACGTCGGGGGGCAAGAGACCCAGTACTTC	CASSLNVGGQETQYF
many	-	TRBV9	TRBJ1-2	TGTGCCAGCAGCGGGCCGAACTATGGCTACACCTTC	CASSGPNYGYTF
-	-	TRBV20-1	TRBJ2-5	TGCAGTGGGTTAGGCCAAGAGACCCAGTACTTC	CSGLGQETQYF
few	TRBD1	TRBV20-1	TRBJ2-1	TGCAGTGCTAGTACCGGGACAGGTCACAATGAGCAGTTCTTC	CSASTGTGHNEQFF
-	TRBD2	TRBV19	TRBJ2-1	TGTGCCAGTAGTATTCTAGCGGGGGGACCTATCAATGAGCAGTTCTTC	CASSILAGGPINEQFF
few	-	TRBV7-9	TRBJ2-1	TGTGCCAGCAGCTTAGCTCATCGGGGGAAATACAATGAGCAGTTCTTC	CASSLAHRGKYNEQFF
few	-	TRBV7-9	TRBJ2-3	TGTGCCAGCAGCTGGCCAGGGGTAGATACGCAGTATTTT	CASSWPGVDTQYF
once	TRBD1	TRBV4-3	TRBJ2-7	TGCGCCATCAGCTTTCGGACAGGGATGAACGAGCAGTACTTC	CAISFRTGMNEQYF
few	-	TRBV11-3	TRBJ1-1	TGTGCCAGCAGCCTAAATGGGTTCTCGAACACTGAAGCTTTCTTT	CASSLNGFSNTEAFF
few	TRBD1	TRBV12-3/TRBV12-4	TRBJ2-7	TGTGCCAGCAGTACCGACAGGGGTTACGACGAGCAGTACTTC	CASSTDRGYDEQYF
few	TRBD1	TRBV12-3/TRBV12-4	TRBJ1-2	TGTGCCAGCAGTTCAAGGACAGGGCGGTTTGGCTACACCTTC	CASSSRTGRFGYTF
-	TRBD1	TRBV15	TRBJ2-7	TGTGCCACCAACAGACCACAGGACAGGGGTTACGAGCAGTACTTC	CATNRPQDRGYEQYF
-	-	TRBV28	TRBJ2-3	TGTGCCAGCAGTTCAGGGTCGGGAATCACAGATACGCAGTATTTT	CASSSGSGITDTQYF
-	-	TRBV20-1	TRBJ2-5	TGCAGTGTACAGCTAAGGGGACTCCAGGGAGAGACCCAGTACTTC	CSVQLRGLQGETQYF
-	-	TRBV12-3/TRBV12-4	TRBJ2-5	TGTGCCAGCAGTTTAAGGTTCGGGCCGCAGGACGGACCCGGGGAGACCCAGTACTTC	CASSLRFGPQDGPGETQYF
-	TRBD2	TRBV11-3	TRBJ2-5	TGTGCCAGCAGCTTAGGGACTAGCGGAGCCTCTCTCGAGACCCAGTACTTC	CASSLGTSGASLETQYF
-	TRBD1	TRBV9	TRBJ2-7	TGTGCCAGCAGCGTAGCTAGGCCAGGGGGTATCCTGTACTTC	CASSVARPGGILYF
-	-	TRBV12-5	TRBJ2-3	TGTGCTAGTGGTTGGGAGTTTCGAGAGGATACGCAGTATTTT	CASGWEFREDTQYF
many	TRBD1	TRBV29-1	TRBJ2-7	TGCAGCGTTGACGATGACCCCCGGGACAGGGGATACTACGAGCAGTACTTC	CSVDDDPRDRGYYEQYF
-	TRBD1	TRBV12-3/TRBV12-4	TRBJ2-1	TGTGCCAGCATCCTAGCACCGGGACAGGGTTTATACAATGAGCAGTTCTTC	CASILAPGQGLYNEQFF
-	-	TRBV4-2	TRBJ2-7	TGTGCCAGCAGCCAGACAGGTCCTCGACTCTACGAGCAGTACTTC	CASSQTGPRLYEQYF
-	-	TRBV4-2	TRBJ2-2	TGTGCCAGCAGCCAAGAACCCTTGGTCGGTACCGGGGAGCTGTTTTTT	CASSQEPLVGTGELFF
-	-	TRBV11-3	TRBJ2-1	TGTGCCAGCAGCTTAGGGGGGGATGGCTACAATGAGCAGTTCTTC	CASSLGGDGYNEQFF
-	TRBD1	TRBV28	TRBJ2-7	TGTGCCAGCAGTTCTCCTCGGACAGGGGGCGACCACGAGCAGTACTTC	CASSSPRTGGDHEQYF
-	-	TRBV7-2	TRBJ1-1	TGTGCCAGTGGGGGGCAGATGAACACTGAAGCTTTCTTT	CASGGQMNTEAFF
once	-	TRBV15	TRBJ1-6	TGTGCCACCAGCGTAGGGCCTTTCTATAATTCACCCCTCCACTTT	CATSVGPFYNSPLHF
-	TRBD2	TRBV5-1	TRBJ2-7	TGCGCCAGCAGCTTGAAAACTAGCGGGGGTCTGTACGAGCAGTACTTC	CASSLKTSGGLYEQYF
few	-	TRBV7-9	TRBJ2-5	TGTGCCAGCAGCCTATTTGGGGCGGAGGAGCAGTACTTC	CASSLFGAEEQYF
-	-	TRBV15	TRBJ1-2	TGTGCCACCAGCAGAGATCCGGGGGGGCTTGGCTACACCTTC	CATSRDPGGLGYTF
-	-	TRBV6-6	TRBJ1-4	TGTGCCAGCAGTATTATCAAAGGGAGGAGTGATGAAAAACTGTTTTTT	CASSIIKGRSDEKLFF
few	-	TRBV13	TRBJ2-7	TGTGCCAGCAGCTTAGAAGTTAGAAACGAGCAGTACTTC	CASSLEVRNEQYF
few	TRBD1	TRBV19	TRBJ1-6	TGTGCCAGTAGTTTCGCTCCCGGGACAGGGGGCGCGGGGTCACCCCTCCACTTT	CASSFAPGTGGAGSPLHF
-	-	TRBV7-9	TRBJ1-6	TGTGCCAGCAGCTTTGCAGCTAATTCACCCCTCCACTTT	CASSFAANSPLHF
-	-	TRBV28	TRBJ2-1	TGTGCCGGCAGTTTATTTATGGTAGGGAAGGTTGTTTCGAGGAATGAGCAGTTCTTC	CAGSLFMVGKVVSRNEQFF
-	-	TRBV4-1	TRBJ2-7	TGCGCCAGCAGCCCCCCGGACCGGCAACACGAGCAGTACTTC	CASSPPDRQHEQYF
-	TRBD2	TRBV7-2	TRBJ2-4	TGTGCCAGCACTTATATCGGGGACTACGAGCTGTACTTC	CASTYIGDYELYF
many	-	TRBV20-1	TRBJ1-2	TGCAGTGCTGGTTATGGCTACACCTTC	CSAGYGYTF
few	TRBD1	TRBV5-6	TRBJ1-2	TGTGCCAGCAGCTGGGGACAGGTTAACTATGGCTACACCTTC	CASSWGQVNYGYTF
-	-	TRBV5-1	TRBJ1-2	TGCGCCAGCAGGCCGGATGTAAGCACGCCCTATGGCTACACCTTC	CASRPDVSTPYGYTF
-	-	TRBV4-2	TRBJ1-5	TGTGCCAGCAGCCAAGAGTCATGGGGACAGCCCCAGCATTTT	CASSQESWGQPQHF
-	-	TRBV24-1	TRBJ2-1	TGTGCCACCAGTGGAGGGCAGATAAGTACCAATGAGCAGTTCTTC	CATSGGQISTNEQFF
-	-	TRBV7-9	TRBJ1-2	TGTGCCAGCAGCTTAGGAATCGGAGCAGCTAACTATGGCTACACCTTC	CASSLGIGAANYGYTF
-	-	TRBV20-1	TRBJ1-1	TGCAGTGCCCCTGACCGTCGGACGGGGGGGAACACTGAAGCTTTCTTT	CSAPDRRTGGNTEAFF
-	-	TRBV7-3	TRBJ2-1	TGTGCCAGCAGCCCCACGCCGGGACTTTATTACAATGAGCAGTTCTTC	CASSPTPGLYYNEQFF